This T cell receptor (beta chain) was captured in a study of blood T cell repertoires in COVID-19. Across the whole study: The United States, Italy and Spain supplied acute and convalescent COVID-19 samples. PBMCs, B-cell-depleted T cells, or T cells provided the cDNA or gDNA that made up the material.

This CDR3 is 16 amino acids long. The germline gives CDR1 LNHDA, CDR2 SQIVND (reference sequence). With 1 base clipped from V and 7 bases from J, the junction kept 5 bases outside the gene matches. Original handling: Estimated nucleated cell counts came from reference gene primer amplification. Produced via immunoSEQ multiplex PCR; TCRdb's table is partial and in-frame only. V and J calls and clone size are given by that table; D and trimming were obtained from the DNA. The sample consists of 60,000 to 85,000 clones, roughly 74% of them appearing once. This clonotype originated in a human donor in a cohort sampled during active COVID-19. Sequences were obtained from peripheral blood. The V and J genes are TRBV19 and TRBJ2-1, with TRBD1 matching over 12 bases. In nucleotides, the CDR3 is TGTGCCAGTAGTATAGGGGGGGACAGGGGGCAAAATGAGCAGTTCTTC. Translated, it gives CASSIGGDRGQNEQFF.